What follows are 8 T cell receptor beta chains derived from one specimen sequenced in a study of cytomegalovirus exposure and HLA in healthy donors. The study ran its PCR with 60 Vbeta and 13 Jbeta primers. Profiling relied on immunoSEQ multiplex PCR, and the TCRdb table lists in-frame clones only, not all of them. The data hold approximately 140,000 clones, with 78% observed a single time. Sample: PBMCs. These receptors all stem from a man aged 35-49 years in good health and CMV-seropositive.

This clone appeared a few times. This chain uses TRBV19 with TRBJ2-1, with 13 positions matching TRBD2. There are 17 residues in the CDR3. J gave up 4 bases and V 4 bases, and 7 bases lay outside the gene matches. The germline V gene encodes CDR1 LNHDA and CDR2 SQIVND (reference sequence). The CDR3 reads CASSRLAGGRGYNEQFF. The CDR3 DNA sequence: TGTGCCAGTAGTAGACTAGCGGGAGGAAGGGGATACAATGAGCAGTTCTTC.

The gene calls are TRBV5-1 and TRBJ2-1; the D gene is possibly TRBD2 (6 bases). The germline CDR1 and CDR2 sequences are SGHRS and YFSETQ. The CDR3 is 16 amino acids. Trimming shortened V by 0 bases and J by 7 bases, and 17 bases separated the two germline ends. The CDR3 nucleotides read TGCGCCAGCAGCTTGGTTTACGGGAGCGGGCGGAATGAGCAGTTCTTC. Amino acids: CASSLVYGSGRNEQFF.

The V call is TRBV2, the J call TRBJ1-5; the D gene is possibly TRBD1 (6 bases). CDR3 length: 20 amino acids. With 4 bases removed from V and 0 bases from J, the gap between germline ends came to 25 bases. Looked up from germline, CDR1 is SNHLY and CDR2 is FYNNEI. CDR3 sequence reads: CASSAGRGARRGNSNQPQHF. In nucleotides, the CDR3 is TGTGCCAGCAGTGCAGGACGGGGGGCGAGGAGGGGAAATAGCAATCAGCCCCAGCATTTT.

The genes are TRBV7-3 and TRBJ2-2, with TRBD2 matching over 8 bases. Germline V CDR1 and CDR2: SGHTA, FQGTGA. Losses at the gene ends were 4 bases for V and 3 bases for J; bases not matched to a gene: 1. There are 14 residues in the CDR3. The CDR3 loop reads CASSSGLDTGELFF. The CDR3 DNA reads TGTGCCAGCAGCTCGGGACTAGACACCGGGGAGCTGTTTTTT.

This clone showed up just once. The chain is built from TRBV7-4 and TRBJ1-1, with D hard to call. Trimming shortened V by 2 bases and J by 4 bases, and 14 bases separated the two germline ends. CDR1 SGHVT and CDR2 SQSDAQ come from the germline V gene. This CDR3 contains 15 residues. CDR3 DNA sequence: TGTGCCAGCAGCTTACGGGTCCCGGGTACCACTGAAGCTTTCTTT. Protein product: CASSLRVPGTTEAFF.

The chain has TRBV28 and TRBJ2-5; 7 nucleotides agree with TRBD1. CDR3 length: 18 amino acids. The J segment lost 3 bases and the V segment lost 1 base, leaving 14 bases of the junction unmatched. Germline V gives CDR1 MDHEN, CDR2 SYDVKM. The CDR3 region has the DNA TGTGCCAGCAGTTTATCCTTAACATTGACAGGGATGGAAGAGACCCAGTACTTC. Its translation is CASSLSLTLTGMEETQYF. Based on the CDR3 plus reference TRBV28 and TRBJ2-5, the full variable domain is DVKVTQSSRYLVKRTGEKVFLECVQDMDHENMFWYRQDPGLGLRLIYFSYDVKMKEKGDIPEGYSVSREKKERFSLILESASTNQTSMYLCASSLSLTLTGMEETQYFGPGTRLLVL.

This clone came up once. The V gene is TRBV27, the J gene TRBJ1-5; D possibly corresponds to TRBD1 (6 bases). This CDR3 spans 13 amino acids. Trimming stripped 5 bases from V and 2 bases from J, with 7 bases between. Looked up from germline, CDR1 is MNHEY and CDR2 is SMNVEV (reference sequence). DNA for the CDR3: TGTGCCAGCAGTAACAGGGGCAATCAGCCCCAGCATTTT. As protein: CASSNRGNQPQHF.

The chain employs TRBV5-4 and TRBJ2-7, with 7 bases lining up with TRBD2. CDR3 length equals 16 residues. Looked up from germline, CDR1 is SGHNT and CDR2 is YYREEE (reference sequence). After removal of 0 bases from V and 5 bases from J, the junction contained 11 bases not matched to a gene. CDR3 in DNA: TGTGCCAGCAGCTTGGGCGGGGGTCGCCTTGGTCACGAGCAGTACTTC. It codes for CASSLGGGRLGHEQYF.